This TCR beta chain was observed in a study of T cells expressing NK-cell markers. In the study overall: Beta-chain profiling covered CD3+CD56+NKG2C+, CD3+CD56+NKG2C- and CD3+CD56-NKG2C+ sorted subsets. Study findings and constraints: The contribution of dominant NKG2C+ clonotypes to CD8+ T cells in six donors was 1.0-7.0%. Several donors likewise had their CD3+CD56-NKG2C+ fraction led by these clonotypes.

Details on this clonotype: Its matching antigen is unknown.

The CDR3 extends over 14 amino acids. The germline gives CDR1 KGHSH, CDR2 LQKENI. Using the 5' RACE reads, TCRdb records one entry per CDR3 protein without DNA. This sample's table has some 300,000 distinct CDR3 sequences. The sample taken for sequencing was blood T cells: a sorted CD56 or NKG2C T cell subset, CD4+ or CD8+ T cells, or bulk PBMC T cells (not recorded which). This receptor was taken from a man aged 18 to 29 in good health. The genes are TRBV18 and TRBJ1-5; TCRdb gives TRBD1 as the D gene, but with no DNA this cannot be confirmed. CDR3 sequence: CASRPGKGNQPQHF.